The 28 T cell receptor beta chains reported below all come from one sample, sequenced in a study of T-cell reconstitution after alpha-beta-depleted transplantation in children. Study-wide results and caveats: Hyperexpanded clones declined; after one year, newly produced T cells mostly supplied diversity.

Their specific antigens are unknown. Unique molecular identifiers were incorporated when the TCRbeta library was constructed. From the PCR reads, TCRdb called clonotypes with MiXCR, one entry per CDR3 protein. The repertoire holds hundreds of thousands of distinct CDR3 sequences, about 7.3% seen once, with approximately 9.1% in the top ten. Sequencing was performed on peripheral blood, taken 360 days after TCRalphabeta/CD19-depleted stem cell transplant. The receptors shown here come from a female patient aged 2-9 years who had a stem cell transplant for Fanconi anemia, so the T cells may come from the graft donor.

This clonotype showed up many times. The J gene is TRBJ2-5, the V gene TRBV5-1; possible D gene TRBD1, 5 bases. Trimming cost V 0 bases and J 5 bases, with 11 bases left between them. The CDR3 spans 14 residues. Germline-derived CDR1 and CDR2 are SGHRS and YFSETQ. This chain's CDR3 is CASSLVNQGETQYF. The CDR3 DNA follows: TGCGCCAGCAGCTTGGTAAACCAGGGCGAGACCCAGTACTTC.

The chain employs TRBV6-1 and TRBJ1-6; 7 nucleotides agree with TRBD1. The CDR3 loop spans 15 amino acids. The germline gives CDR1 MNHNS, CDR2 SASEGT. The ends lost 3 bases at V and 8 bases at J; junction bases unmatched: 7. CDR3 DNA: TGTGCCAGCAGTGATAGGGACAGCGCATATTCACCCCTCCACTTT. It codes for CASSDRDSAYSPLHF.

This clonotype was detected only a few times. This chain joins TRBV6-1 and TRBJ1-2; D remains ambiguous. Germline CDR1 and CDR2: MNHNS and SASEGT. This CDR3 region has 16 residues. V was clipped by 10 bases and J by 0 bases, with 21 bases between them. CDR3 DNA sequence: TGTGCCACCAAAGAACTGACCTCAAAAGCTAACTATGGCTACACCTTC. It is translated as CATKELTSKANYGYTF.

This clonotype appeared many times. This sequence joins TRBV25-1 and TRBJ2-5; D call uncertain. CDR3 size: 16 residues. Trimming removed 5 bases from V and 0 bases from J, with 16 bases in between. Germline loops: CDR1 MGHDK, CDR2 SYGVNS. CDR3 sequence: CASSPGSTAYQETQYF. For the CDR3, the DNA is TGTGCCAGCAGTCCAGGAAGTACAGCGTACCAAGAGACCCAGTACTTC.

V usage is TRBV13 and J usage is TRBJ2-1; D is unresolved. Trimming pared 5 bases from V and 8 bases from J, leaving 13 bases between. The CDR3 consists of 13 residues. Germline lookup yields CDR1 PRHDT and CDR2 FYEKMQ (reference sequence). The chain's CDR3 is CASSGGRWDEQFF. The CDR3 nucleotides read TGTGCCAGCAGCGGTGGACGCTGGGATGAGCAGTTCTTC. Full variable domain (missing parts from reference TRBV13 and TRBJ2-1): AAGVIQSPRHLIKEKRETATLKCYPIPRHDTVYWYQQGPGQDPQFLISFYEKMQSDKGSIPDRFSAQQFSDYHSELNMSSLELGDSALYFCASSGGRWDEQFFGPGTRLTVL.

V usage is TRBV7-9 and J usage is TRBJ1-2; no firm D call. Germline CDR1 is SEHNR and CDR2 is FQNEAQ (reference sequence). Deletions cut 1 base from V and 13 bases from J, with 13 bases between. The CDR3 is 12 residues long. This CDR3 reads CASSLVLSGGTF. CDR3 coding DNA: TGTGCCAGCAGCTTAGTATTATCTGGCGGCACCTTC.

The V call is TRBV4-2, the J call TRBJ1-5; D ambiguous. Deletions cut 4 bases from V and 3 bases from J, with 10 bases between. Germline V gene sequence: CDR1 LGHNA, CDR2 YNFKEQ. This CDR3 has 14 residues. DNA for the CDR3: TGTGCCAGCAGCCTCGACTCAGACAATCAGCCCCAGCATTTT. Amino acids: CASSLDSDNQPQHF.

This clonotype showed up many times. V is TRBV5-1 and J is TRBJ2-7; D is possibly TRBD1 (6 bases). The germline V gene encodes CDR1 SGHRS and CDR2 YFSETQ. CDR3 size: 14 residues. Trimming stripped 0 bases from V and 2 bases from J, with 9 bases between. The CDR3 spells CASSLGGPTYEQYF. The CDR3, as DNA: TGCGCCAGCAGCTTGGGGGGGCCAACCTACGAGCAGTACTTC.

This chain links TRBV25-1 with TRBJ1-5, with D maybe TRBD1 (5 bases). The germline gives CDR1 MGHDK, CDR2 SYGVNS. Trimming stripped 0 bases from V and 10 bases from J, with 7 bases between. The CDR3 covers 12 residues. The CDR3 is CASSEYQGPQHF. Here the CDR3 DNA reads TGTGCCAGCAGTGAATACCAGGGTCCCCAGCATTTT.

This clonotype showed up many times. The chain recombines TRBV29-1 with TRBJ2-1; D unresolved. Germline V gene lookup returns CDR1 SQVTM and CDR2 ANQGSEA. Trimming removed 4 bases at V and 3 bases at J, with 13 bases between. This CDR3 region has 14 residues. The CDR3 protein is CSVVKGVGYNEQFF. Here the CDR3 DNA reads TGCAGCGTTGTGAAGGGCGTGGGCTACAATGAGCAGTTCTTC.

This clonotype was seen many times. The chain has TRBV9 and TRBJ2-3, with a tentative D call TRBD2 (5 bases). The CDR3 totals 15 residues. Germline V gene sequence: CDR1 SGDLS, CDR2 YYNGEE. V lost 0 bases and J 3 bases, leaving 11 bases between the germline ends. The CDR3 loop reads CASSVGLYVTDTQYF. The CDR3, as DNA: TGTGCCAGCAGCGTAGGACTATACGTAACAGATACGCAGTATTTT.

CDR3 DNA: TGTGCCAGCTCACCACTTGACGGGAGAGAGACCCAGTACTTC. It specifies CASSPLDGRETQYF. The chain has TRBV18 and TRBJ2-5; tentative D call: TRBD2 (6 bases). V lost 1 base and J 4 bases, leaving 10 bases between the germline ends. Germline CDR1 and CDR2: KGHSH and LQKENI. This CDR3 has 14 amino acids.

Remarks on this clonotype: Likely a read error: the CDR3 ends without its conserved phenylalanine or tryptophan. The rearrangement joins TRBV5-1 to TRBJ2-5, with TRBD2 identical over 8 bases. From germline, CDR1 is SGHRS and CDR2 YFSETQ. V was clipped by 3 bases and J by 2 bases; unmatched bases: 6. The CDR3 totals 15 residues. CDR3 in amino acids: CASSWAGGQQETQYC. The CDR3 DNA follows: TGCGCCAGCAGCTGGGCGGGGGGACAACAAGAGACCCAGTACTGC.

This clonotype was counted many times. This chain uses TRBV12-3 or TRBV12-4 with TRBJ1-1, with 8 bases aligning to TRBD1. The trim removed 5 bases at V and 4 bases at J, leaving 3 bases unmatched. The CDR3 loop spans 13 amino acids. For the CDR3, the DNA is TGTGCCAGCAGTCACAGGGGGGGCACTGAAGCTTTCTTT. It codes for CASSHRGGTEAFF.

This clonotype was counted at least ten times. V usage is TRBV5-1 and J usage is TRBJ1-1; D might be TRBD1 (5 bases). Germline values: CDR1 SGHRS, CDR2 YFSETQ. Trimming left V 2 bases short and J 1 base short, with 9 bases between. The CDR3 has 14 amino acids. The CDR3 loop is CASSLRGKNTEAFF. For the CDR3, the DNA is TGCGCCAGCAGCTTAAGGGGTAAGAACACTGAAGCTTTCTTT.

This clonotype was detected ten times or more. CDR3 in DNA: TGTGCCAGCAGTCGATACCAAGAGACCCAGTACTTC. The encoded protein is CASSRYQETQYF. The chain joins TRBV6-1 to TRBJ2-5; D ambiguous. The V gene's germline CDR1 is MNHNS and CDR2 SASEGT. The CDR3 covers 12 residues. The V end was cut by 5 bases, the J end by 0 bases, with 4 bases between.

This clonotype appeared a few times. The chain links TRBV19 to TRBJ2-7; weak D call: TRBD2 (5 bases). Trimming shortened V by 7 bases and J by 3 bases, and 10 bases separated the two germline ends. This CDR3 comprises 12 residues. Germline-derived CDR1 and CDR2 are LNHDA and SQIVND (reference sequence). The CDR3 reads CASIAPNYEQYF. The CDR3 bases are TGTGCCAGTATAGCGCCCAACTACGAGCAGTACTTC.

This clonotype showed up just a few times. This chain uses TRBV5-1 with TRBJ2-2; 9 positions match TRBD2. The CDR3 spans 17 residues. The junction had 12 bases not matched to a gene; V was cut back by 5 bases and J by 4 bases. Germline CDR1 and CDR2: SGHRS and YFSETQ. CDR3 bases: TGCGCCAGCAGTCCCCGCGGACTAGCGACACTCACCGGGGAGCTGTTTTTT. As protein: CASSPRGLATLTGELFF.

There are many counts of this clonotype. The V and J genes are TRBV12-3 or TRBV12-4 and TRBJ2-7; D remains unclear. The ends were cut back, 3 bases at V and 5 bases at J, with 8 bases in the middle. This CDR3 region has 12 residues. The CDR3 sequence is CASSLKGHEQYV. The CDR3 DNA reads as TGTGCCAGCAGTTTGAAGGGCCACGAGCAGTACGTC.

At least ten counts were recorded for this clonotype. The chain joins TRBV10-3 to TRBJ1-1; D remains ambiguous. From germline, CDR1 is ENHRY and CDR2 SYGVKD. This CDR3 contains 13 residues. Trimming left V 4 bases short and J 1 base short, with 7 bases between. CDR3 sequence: CAISVGPNTEAFF. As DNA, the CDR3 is TGTGCCATCAGTGTCGGTCCGAACACTGAAGCTTTCTTT.

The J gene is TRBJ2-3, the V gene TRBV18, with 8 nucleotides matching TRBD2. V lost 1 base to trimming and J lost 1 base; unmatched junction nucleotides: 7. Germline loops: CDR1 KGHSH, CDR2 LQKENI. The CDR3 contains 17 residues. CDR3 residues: CASSPLRNSGGTDTQYF. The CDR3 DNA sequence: TGTGCCAGCTCACCACTCAGAAATAGCGGGGGCACAGATACGCAGTATTTT.

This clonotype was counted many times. The CDR3 nucleotides are TGCAGTGCTAGAGATCGTGGGTTAGATGAAAAACTGTTTTTT. Its translation: CSARDRGLDEKLFF. J is TRBJ1-4 and V is TRBV20-1; no firm D call. In germline, CDR1 is DFQATT, CDR2 SNEGSKA (reference sequence). With 0 bases removed from V and 6 bases from J, the gap between germline ends came to 11 bases. This CDR3 contains 14 residues.

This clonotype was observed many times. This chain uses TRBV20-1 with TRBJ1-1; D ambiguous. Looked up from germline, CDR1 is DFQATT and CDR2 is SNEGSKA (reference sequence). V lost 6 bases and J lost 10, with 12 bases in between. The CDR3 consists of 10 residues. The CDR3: CSAIGRGAFF. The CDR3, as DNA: TGCAGTGCCATCGGGCGGGGAGCTTTCTTT.

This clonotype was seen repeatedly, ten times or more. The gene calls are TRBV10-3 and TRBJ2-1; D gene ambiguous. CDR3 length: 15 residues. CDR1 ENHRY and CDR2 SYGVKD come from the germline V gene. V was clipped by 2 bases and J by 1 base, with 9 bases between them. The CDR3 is CAISEIQPSYNEQFF. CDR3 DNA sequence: TGTGCCATCAGTGAGATTCAGCCTTCCTACAATGAGCAGTTCTTC.

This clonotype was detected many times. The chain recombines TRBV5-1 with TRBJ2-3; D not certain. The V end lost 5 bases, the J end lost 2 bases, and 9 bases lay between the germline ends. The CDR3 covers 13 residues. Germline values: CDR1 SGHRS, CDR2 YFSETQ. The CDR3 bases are TGCGCCAGCAGTGGCCAGTCCACAGATACGCAGTATTTT. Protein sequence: CASSGQSTDTQYF.

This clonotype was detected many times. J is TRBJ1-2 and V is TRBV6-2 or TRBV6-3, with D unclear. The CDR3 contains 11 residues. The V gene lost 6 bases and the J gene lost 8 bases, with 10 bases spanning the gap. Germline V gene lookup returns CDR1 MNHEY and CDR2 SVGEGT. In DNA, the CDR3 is TGTGCCAGCAGCCTCGCATTCGGCTACACCTTC. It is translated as CASSLAFGYTF.

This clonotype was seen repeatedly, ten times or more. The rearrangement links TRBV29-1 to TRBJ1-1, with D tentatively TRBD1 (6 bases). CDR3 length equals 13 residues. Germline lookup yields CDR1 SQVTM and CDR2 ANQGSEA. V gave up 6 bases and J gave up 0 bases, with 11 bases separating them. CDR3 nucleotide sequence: TGCAGCGTCGAGCAGGGGATGAACACTGAAGCTTTCTTT. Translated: CSVEQGMNTEAFF.

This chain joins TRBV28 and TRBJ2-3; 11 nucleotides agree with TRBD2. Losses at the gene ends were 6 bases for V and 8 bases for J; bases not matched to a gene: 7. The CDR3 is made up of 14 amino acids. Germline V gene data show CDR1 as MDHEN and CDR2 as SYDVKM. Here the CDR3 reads CASSPTSGAATQYF. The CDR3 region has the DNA TGTGCCAGCAGCCCGACTAGCGGGGCAGCTACGCAGTATTTT.